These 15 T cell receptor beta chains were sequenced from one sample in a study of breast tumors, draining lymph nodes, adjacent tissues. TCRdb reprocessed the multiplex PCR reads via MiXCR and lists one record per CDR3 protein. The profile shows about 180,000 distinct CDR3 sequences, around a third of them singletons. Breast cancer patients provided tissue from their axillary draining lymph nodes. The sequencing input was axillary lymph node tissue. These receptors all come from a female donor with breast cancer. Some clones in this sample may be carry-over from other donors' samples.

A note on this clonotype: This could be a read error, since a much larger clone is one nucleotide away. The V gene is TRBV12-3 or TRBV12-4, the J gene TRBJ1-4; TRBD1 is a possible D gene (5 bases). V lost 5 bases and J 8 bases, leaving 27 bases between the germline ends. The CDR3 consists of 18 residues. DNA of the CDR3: TGTGCCAGCAGTGACGGCCTGGGACGCGGAGGGGTCAGGGAAAAACTGTTTTTT. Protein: CASSDGLGRGGVREKLFF.

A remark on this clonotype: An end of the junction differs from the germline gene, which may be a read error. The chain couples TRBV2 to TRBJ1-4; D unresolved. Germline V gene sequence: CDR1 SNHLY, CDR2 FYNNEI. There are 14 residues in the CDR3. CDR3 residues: CASRSTILGEKLLF. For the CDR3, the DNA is TGTGCCAGCAGGTCGACCATCCTAGGCGAAAAACTGCTTTTT.

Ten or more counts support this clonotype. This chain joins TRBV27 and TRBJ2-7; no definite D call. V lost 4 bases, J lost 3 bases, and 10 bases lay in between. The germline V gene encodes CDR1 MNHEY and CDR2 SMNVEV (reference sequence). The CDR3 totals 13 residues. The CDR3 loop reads CASSYGVFYEQYF. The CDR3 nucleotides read TGTGCCAGCAGTTATGGGGTCTTCTACGAGCAGTACTTC.

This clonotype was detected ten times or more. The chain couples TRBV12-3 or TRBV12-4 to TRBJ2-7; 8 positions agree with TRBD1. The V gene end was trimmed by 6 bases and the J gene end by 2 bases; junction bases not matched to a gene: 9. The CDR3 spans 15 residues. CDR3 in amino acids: CASRPTGDAAYEQYF. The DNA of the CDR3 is TGTGCCAGCAGACCGACAGGGGATGCGGCCTACGAGCAGTACTTC.

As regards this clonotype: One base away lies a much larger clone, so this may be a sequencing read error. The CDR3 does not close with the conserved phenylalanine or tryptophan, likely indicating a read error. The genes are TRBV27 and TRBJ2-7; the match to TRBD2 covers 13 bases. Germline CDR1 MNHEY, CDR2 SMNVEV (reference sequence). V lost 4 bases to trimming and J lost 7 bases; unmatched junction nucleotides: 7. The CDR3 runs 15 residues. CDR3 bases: TGTGCCAGCAGTTCCGGGACTAGCGGGATGGGAGAGCAGTACTCC. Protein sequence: CASSSGTSGMGEQYS.

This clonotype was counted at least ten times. This CDR3 reads CASSQDYRLGTDTQYF. The CDR3 nucleotides read TGCGCCAGCAGCCAAGATTACCGACTAGGCACAGATACGCAGTATTTT. The chain employs TRBV4-3 and TRBJ2-3; D may be TRBD2 (6 bases). The CDR3 totals 16 residues. Germline V gene sequence: CDR1 LGHNA, CDR2 YSLEER. Trimming cost V 0 bases and J 1 base, with 11 bases left between them.

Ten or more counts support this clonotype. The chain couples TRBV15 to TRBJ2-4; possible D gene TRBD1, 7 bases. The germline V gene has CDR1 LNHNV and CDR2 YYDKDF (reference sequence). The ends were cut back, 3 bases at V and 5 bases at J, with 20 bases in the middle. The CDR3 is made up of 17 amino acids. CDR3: CATSRAQGGGLENIQYF. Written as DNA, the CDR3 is TGTGCCACCAGCAGGGCCCAAGGAGGGGGCCTAGAAAACATTCAGTACTTC.

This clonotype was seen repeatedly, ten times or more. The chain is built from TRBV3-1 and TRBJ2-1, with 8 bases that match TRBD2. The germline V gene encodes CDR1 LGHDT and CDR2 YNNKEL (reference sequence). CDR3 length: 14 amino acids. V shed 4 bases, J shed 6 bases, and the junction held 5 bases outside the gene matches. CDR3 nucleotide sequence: TGTGCCAGCAGCCCTAGCGGGTGGGGCAATGAGCAGTTCTTC. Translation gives CASSPSGWGNEQFF.

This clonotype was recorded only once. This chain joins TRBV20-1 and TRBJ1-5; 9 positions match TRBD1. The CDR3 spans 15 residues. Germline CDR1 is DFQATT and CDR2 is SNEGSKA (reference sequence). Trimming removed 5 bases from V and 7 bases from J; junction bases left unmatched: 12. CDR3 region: CSAEVRDRDDQPQHF. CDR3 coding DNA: TGCAGTGCTGAGGTCCGGGACAGGGACGACCAGCCCCAGCATTTT.

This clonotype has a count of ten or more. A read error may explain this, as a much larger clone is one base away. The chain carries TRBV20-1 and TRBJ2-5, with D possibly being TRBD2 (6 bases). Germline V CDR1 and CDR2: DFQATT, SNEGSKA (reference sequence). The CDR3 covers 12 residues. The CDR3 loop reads CSAMGSGETPYF. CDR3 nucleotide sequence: TGCAGTGCTATGGGGTCGGGGGAGACCCCGTACTTC.

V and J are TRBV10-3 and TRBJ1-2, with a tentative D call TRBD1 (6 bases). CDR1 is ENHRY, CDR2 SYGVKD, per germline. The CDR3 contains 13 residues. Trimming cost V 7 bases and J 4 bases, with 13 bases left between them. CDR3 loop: CAITKGQLYGYTF. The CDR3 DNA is TGTGCCATCACCAAAGGACAGCTCTATGGCTACACCTTC.

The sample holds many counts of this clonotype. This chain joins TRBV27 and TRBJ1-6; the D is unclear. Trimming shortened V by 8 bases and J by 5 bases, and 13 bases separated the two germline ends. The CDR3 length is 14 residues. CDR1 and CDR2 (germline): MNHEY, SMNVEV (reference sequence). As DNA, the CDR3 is TGTGCCAGCTCCCCGGAGAGAGATAATTCACCCCTCCACTTT. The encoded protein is CASSPERDNSPLHF.

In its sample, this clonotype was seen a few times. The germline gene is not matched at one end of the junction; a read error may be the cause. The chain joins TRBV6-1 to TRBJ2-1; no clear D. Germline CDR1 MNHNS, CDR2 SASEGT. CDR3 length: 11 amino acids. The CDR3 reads CASTLRNGQFF. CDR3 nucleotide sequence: TGTGCCAGCACCCTGAGGAATGGGCAGTTCTTC.

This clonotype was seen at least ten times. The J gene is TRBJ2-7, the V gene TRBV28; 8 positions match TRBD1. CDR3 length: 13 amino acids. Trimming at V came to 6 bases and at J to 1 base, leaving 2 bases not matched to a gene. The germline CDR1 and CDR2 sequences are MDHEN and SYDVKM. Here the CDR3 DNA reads TGTGCCAGCAGAAGACAGGGGTCCTACGAGCAGTACTTC. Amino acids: CASRRQGSYEQYF.

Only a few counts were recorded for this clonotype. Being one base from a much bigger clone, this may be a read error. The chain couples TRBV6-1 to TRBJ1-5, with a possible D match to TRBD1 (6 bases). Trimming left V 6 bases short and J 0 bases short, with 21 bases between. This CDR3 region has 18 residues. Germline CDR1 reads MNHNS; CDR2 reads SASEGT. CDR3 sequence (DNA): TGTGCCAGCAGCCGGGCCCCACACAGGGATTATAGCAATCAGCCCCAGCATTTT. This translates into CASSRAPHRDYSNQPQHF.